The 25 T cell receptor beta chains below were found in one sample sequenced in a study of cytomegalovirus exposure and HLA in healthy donors. In the PCR, 60 Vbeta and 13 Jbeta primers were used. Clones were read by immunoSEQ multiplex PCR, and TCRdb kept only the in-frame ones, dropping some. This sample yields approximately 150,000 clones, of which approximately 88% are seen a single time; roughly 0.5% belongs to the top ten. The source material was PBMCs. These receptors were collected from a woman between 40 and 55 years old in good health and CMV-seronegative.

Judged by abundance, this clone is medium-sized. The rearrangement uses TRBV25-1 and TRBJ2-2; TRBD1 aligns across 7 bases. This CDR3 spans 14 amino acids. J gave up 3 bases and V 2 bases, and 0 bases lay outside the gene matches. From germline, CDR1 is MGHDK and CDR2 SYGVNS. CDR3 DNA: TGTGCCAGCAGTGAACAGGGGGACACCGGGGAGCTGTTTTTT. Translated: CASSEQGDTGELFF.

This chain joins TRBV29-1 and TRBJ1-3; no clear D gene. The CDR3 length is 11 residues. Trimming stripped 6 bases from V and 4 bases from J, with 7 bases between. Germline V gives CDR1 SQVTM, CDR2 ANQGSEA. Here the CDR3 DNA reads TGCAGCGTCGCAAGCGGAAACACCATATATTTT. Residues: CSVASGNTIYF.

The chain recombines TRBV7-6 with TRBJ2-5; TRBD2 matches 14 bases. The V and J ends lost 6 bases and 11 bases, in that order; junction bases with no gene match: 11. The CDR3 consists of 15 residues. CDR1 and CDR2 (germline): SGHVS, FNYEAQ. This CDR3 is CASSSGTSGSFEQYF. The CDR3 nucleotides are TGTGCCAGCAGTTCAGGGACTAGCGGGAGTTTTGAGCAGTACTTC.

V usage is TRBV10-3 and J usage is TRBJ1-5, with 7 bases lining up with TRBD1. This CDR3 comprises 14 residues. After removal of 0 bases from V and 7 bases from J, the junction contained 3 bases not matched to a gene. Germline CDR1 and CDR2: ENHRY and SYGVKD. The CDR3 sequence: CAISESEGAQPQHF. In DNA, the CDR3 is TGTGCCATCAGTGAGTCCGAGGGGGCACAGCCCCAGCATTTT.

The rearrangement joins TRBV11-2 to TRBJ2-5; 7 nucleotides agree with TRBD2. CDR1 and CDR2 (germline): SGHAT, FQNNGV. The CDR3 sequence is 15 residues long. V lost 4 bases, J lost 5 bases, and 10 bases stayed unmatched. As DNA, the CDR3 is TGTGCCAGCAGCTCTTGGGGGGGGTTTAAGGAGACCCAGTACTTC. It specifies CASSSWGGFKETQYF.

The gene calls are TRBV11-3 and TRBJ1-1; possibly TRBD1 for D (5 bases). Germline V gene sequence: CDR1 SGHNT, CDR2 YENEEA. CDR3 length: 12 residues. Trimming left V 0 bases short and J 11 bases short, with 10 bases between. CDR3 sequence: CASSLDKGLAFF. In DNA form, the CDR3 reads TGTGCCAGCAGCTTAGATAAGGGGCTGGCTTTCTTT.

This clone has a handful of counts. The chain uses TRBV5-1 and TRBJ1-2; 8 bases are a match to TRBD1. Germline loops: CDR1 SGHRS, CDR2 YFSETQ. The CDR3 has 13 amino acids. V dropped 3 bases and J dropped 7; count of bases not matched to a gene: 5. The CDR3 is CASSYGQGGGYTF. For the CDR3, the DNA is TGCGCCAGCAGCTACGGACAGGGAGGTGGCTACACCTTC.

The chain is built from TRBV4-1 and TRBJ2-7; 9 nucleotides line up with TRBD2. Trimming at V came to 2 bases and at J to 6 bases, leaving 8 bases not matched to a gene. Germline V lookup: CDR1 MGHRA, CDR2 YSYEKL. The CDR3 has 15 amino acids. The CDR3 protein is CASSQWPSGTLEQYF. The DNA of the CDR3 is TGCGCCAGCAGCCAATGGCCTAGCGGGACCCTCGAGCAGTACTTC.

This chain links TRBV11-3 with TRBJ2-2; TRBD2 might be the D (6 bases). Germline CDR1 SGHNT, CDR2 YENEEA. V lost 6 bases and J 6 bases, leaving 8 bases between the germline ends. The CDR3 runs to 12 residues. CDR3 DNA: TGTGCCAGCAGTCGGAGGGCCGGGGAGCTGTTTTTT. It codes for CASSRRAGELFF.

This chain uses TRBV13 with TRBJ2-7, with 11 positions matching TRBD1. CDR1 PRHDT and CDR2 FYEKMQ come from the germline V gene (reference sequence). The CDR3 runs 15 residues. V shed 3 bases, J shed 4 bases, and the junction held 5 bases outside the gene matches. CDR3 DNA: TGTGCCAGCAGCTTCGCCGGGACAGGGGGTTACGAGCAGTACTTC. Translation gives CASSFAGTGGYEQYF.

The chain joins TRBV6-1 to TRBJ2-3; D gene uncertain. Germline values: CDR1 MNHNS, CDR2 SASEGT. The CDR3 is made up of 15 amino acids. Deletions cut 2 bases from V and 0 bases from J, with 9 bases between. This chain's CDR3 is CASSEIAQSTDTQYF. CDR3 nucleotide sequence: TGTGCCAGCAGTGAAATCGCCCAGAGCACAGATACGCAGTATTTT.

The chain employs TRBV27 and TRBJ2-3; 15 bases are a match to TRBD2. The CDR3 has 14 amino acids. Germline trimming cut 8 bases from V and 6 bases from J; bases unmatched to any gene: 3. CDR1 MNHEY and CDR2 SMNVEV come from the germline V gene (reference sequence). The CDR3 region is CASGTSGRSDTQYF. CDR3 DNA sequence: TGTGCCAGCGGGACTAGCGGGAGGAGTGATACGCAGTATTTT.

This chain links TRBV20-1 with TRBJ1-2; perhaps TRBD1 as D (6 bases). This CDR3 comprises 10 residues. Looked up from germline, CDR1 is DFQATT and CDR2 is SNEGSKA (reference sequence). Deletions cut 6 bases from V and 11 bases from J, with 13 bases between. The CDR3 DNA reads as TGCAGTGCCCTACAGGGACTATACACCTTC. This sequence encodes CSALQGLYTF.

Written as DNA, the CDR3 is TGTGCCAGCAGCCCCGACGGGGGGTCCTACGAGCAGTACTTC. Its translation is CASSPDGGSYEQYF. This chain links TRBV11-3 with TRBJ2-7; 7 nucleotides match TRBD2. With V trimmed by 5 bases and J by 1 base, 5 bases remained unmatched. This CDR3 is built from 14 residues. CDR1 is SGHNT, CDR2 YENEEA, per germline.

This clone was seen only once. This chain links TRBV29-1 with TRBJ2-1, with 8 bases that match TRBD2. Unmatched junction bases numbered 4, after V lost 6 bases and J lost 0 bases. CDR1 and CDR2 from the germline V gene are SQVTM and ANQGSEA. There are 14 residues in the CDR3. CDR3 nucleotides: TGCAGCGTCGTACTAGCGGCCTCCTACAATGAGCAGTTCTTC. As protein: CSVVLAASYNEQFF.

V is TRBV13 and J is TRBJ2-7; TRBD2 agrees at 9 bases. Germline CDR1 and CDR2: PRHDT and FYEKMQ (reference sequence). The CDR3 consists of 13 residues. V shed 6 bases, J shed 4 bases, and the junction held 4 bases outside the gene matches. The CDR3 spells CASRRSGSYEQYF. In nucleotides, the CDR3 is TGTGCCAGCAGACGTAGCGGGAGTTACGAGCAGTACTTC.

This chain uses TRBV6-5 with TRBJ1-4; D gene unclear. The CDR3 has 14 residues. Trimming stripped 2 bases from V and 11 bases from J, with 15 bases between. Germline values: CDR1 MNHEY, CDR2 SVGAGI. CDR3 sequence reads: CASSYAAMAGKLFF. The CDR3 nucleotides are TGTGCCAGCAGTTACGCGGCCATGGCCGGGAAACTGTTTTTT.

V and J are TRBV29-1 and TRBJ1-2; the match to TRBD1 covers 7 bases. The CDR3 has 13 residues. Germline assignment: CDR1 SQVTM and CDR2 ANQGSEA. V lost 6 bases, J lost 1 base, and 5 bases stayed unmatched. DNA for the CDR3: TGCAGCGTGGGGACAGCGTTTAACTATGGCTACACCTTC. Protein product: CSVGTAFNYGYTF. The whole variable domain, filled in from reference TRBV29-1 and TRBJ1-2, reads SAVISQKPSRDICQRGTSLTIQCQVDSQVTMMFWYRQQPGQSLTLIATANQGSEATYESGFVIDKFPISRPNLTFSTLTVSNMSPEDSSIYLCSVGTAFNYGYTFGSGTRLTVV.

The chain links TRBV5-1 to TRBJ2-2; tentatively, D is TRBD2 (5 bases). Germline CDR1 and CDR2: SGHRS and YFSETQ. The CDR3 runs to 14 residues. V lost 4 bases and J 7 bases, leaving 14 bases between the germline ends. For the CDR3, the DNA is TGCGCCAGCAGCGGCAGAGGGCCGGACGGGGAGCTGTTTTTT. Translating gives CASSGRGPDGELFF.

The chain carries TRBV7-9 and TRBJ2-5; D is possibly TRBD2 (6 bases). CDR3 length: 13 amino acids. Looked up from germline, CDR1 is SEHNR and CDR2 is FQNEAQ (reference sequence). The ends were cut back, 5 bases at V and 4 bases at J, with 11 bases in the middle. The CDR3 DNA sequence: TGTGCCAGCAGCCAGGAGGGAGGAGAGACCCAGTACTTC. This sequence encodes CASSQEGGETQYF.

A single count supports this clone. CDR3: CASSPGPGQGGGETQYF. The CDR3 DNA reads TGTGCCAGCAGCCCTGGTCCCGGACAGGGAGGAGGGGAGACCCAGTACTTC. The rearrangement links TRBV4-2 to TRBJ2-5; 8 bases match TRBD1. The CDR3 consists of 17 residues. Germline assignment: CDR1 LGHNA and CDR2 YNFKEQ. The junction had 15 bases not matched to a gene; V was cut back by 4 bases and J by 5 bases.

The V call is TRBV11-2, the J call TRBJ1-2, with D perhaps TRBD1 (5 bases). CDR3 length equals 12 residues. From germline, CDR1 is SGHAT and CDR2 FQNNGV. The V end lost 1 base, the J end lost 8 bases, and 8 bases lay between the germline ends. The CDR3 region is CASSLGQNGYTF. For the CDR3, the DNA is TGTGCCAGCAGCTTAGGACAGAACGGCTACACCTTC.

The rearrangement links TRBV11-1 to TRBJ2-1; 9 nucleotides align to TRBD2. V was pared by 0 bases and J by 7 bases, with 4 bases of the junction left unmatched. The germline V gene has CDR1 SGHAT and CDR2 FQDESV (reference sequence). The CDR3 has 15 residues. DNA of the CDR3: TGTGCCAGCAGCTTAGCGACCAGCGGGGGGAATGAGCAGTTCTTC. Translating it yields CASSLATSGGNEQFF.

The CDR3 here is CASSYSGQDYTEAFF. CDR3 in DNA: TGTGCCAGCAGTTACTCAGGACAGGATTACACTGAAGCTTTCTTT. The chain combines TRBV6-6 with TRBJ1-1; TRBD1 aligns across 7 bases. V lost 0 bases and J lost 3; bases outside the gene matches: 4. This CDR3 spans 15 amino acids. Germline V gene data show CDR1 as MNHNY and CDR2 as SVGAGI (reference sequence).

V usage is TRBV6-4 and J usage is TRBJ1-6; 11 bases agree with TRBD1. This CDR3 region has 15 residues. The V and J ends lost 5 bases and 7 bases, in that order; junction bases with no gene match: 4. In germline, CDR1 is MRHNA, CDR2 SNTAGT. The CDR3 nucleotides are TGTGCCAGCAGTTGGACAGGGGGCATCAATTCACCCCTCCACTTT. Protein sequence: CASSWTGGINSPLHF.